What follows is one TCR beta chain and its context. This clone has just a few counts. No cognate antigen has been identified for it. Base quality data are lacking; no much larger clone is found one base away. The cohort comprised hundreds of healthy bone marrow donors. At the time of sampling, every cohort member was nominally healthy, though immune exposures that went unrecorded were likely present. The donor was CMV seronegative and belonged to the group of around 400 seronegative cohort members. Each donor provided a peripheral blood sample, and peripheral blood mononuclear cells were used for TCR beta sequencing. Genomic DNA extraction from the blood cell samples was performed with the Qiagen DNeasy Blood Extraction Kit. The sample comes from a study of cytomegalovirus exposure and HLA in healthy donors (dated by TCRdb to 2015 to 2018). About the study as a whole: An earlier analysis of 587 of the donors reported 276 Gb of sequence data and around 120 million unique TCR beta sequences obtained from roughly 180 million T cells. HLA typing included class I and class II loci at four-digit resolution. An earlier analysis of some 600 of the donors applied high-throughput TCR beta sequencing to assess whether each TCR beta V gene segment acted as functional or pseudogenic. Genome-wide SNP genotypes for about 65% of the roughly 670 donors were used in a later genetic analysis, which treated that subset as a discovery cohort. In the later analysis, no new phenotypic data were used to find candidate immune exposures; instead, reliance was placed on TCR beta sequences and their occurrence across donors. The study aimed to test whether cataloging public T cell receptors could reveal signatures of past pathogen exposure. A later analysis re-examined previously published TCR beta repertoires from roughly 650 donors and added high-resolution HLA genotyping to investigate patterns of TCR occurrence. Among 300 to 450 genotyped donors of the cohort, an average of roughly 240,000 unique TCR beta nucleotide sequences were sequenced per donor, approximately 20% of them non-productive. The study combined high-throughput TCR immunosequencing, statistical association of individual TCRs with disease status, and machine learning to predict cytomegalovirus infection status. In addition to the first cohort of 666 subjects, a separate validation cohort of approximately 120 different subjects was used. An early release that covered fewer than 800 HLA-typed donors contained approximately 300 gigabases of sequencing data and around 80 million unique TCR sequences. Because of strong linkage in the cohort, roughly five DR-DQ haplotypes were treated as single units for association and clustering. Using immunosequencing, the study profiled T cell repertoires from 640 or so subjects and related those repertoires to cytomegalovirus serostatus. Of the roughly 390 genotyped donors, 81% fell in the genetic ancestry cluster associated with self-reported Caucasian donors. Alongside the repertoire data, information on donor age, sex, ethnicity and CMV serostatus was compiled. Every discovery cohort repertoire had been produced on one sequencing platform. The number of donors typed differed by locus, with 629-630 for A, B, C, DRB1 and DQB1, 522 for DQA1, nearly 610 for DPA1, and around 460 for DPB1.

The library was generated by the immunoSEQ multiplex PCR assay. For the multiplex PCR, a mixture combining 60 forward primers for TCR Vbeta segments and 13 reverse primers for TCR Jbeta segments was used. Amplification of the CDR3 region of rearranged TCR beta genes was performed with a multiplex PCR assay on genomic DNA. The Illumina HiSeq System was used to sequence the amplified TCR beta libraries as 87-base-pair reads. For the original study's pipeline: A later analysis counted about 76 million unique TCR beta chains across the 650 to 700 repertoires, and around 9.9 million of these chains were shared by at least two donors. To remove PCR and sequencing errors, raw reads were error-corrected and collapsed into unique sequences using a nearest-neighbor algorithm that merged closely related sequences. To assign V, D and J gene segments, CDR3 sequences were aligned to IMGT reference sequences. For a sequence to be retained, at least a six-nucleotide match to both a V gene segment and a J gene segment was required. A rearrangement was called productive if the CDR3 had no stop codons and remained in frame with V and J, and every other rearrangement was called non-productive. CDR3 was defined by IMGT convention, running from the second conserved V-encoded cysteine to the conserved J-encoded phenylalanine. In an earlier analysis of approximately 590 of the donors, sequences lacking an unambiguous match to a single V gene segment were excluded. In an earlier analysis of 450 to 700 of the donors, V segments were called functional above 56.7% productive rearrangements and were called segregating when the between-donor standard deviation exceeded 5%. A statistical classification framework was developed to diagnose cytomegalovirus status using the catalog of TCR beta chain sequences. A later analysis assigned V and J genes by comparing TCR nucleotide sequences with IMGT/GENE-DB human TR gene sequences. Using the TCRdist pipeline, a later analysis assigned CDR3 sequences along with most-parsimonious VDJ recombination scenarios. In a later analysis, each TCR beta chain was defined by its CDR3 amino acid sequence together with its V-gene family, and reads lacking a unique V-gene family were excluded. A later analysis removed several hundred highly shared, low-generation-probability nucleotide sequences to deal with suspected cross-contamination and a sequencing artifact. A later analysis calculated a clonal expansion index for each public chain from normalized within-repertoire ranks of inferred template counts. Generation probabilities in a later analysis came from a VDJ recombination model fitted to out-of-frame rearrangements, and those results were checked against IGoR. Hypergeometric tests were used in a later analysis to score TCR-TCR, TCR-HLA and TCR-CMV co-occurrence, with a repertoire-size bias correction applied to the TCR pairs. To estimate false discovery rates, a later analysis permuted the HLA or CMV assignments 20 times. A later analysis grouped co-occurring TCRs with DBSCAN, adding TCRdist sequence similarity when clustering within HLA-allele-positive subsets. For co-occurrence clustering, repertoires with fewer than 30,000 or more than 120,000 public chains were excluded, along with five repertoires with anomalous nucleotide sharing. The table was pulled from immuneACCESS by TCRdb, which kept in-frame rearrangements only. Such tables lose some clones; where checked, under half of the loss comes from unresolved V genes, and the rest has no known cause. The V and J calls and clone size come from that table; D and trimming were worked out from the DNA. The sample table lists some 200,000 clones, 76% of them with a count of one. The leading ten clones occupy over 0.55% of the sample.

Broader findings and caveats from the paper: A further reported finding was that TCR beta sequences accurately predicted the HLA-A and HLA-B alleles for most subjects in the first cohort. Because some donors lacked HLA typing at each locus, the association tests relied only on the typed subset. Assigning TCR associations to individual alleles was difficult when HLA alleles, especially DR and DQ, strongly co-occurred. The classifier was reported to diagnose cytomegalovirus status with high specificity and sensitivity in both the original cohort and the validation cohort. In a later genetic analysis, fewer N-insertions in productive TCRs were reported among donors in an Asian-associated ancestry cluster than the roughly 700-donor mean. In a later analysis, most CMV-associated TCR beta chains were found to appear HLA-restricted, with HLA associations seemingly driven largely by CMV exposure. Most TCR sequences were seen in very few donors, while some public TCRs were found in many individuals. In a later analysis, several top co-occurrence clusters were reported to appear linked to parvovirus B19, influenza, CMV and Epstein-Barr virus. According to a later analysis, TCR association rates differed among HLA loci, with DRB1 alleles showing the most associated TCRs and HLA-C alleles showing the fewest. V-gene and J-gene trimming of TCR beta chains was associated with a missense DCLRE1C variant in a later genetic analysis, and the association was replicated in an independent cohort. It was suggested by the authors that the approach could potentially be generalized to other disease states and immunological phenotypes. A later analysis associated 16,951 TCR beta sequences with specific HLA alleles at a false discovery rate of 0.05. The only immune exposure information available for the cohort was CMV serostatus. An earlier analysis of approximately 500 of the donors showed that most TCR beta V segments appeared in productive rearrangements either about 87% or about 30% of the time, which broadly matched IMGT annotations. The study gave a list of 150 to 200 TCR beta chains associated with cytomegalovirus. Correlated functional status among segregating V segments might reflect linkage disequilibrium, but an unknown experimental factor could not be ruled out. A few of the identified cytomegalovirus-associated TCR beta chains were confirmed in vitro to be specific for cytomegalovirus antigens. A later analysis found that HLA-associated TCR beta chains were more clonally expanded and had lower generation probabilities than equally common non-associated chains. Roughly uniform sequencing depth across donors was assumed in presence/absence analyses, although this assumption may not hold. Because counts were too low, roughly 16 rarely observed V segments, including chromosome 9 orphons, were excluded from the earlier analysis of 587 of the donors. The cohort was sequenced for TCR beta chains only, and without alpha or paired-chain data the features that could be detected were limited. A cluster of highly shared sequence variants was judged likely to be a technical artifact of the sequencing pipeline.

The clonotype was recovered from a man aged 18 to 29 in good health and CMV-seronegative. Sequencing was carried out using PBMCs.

The encoded CDR3 is CASIQRERHEQYF. In nucleotide form, the sequence is TGTGCCAGCATCCAGCGGGAGAGACACGAGCAGTACTTC. Recombination linked TRBV2 to TRBJ2-7, and 8 junctional nucleotides match TRBD2. The CDR3 starts with the cysteine, ends with the phenylalanine, and has 13 residues. CDR3 DNA is the only sequence kept; it has 39 bases, read in frame from the first base. CDR1 is given as SNHLY and CDR2 as FYNNEI, both from the germline V gene. V has 7 bases trimmed and J has 5 bases trimmed; junction bases matching no gene number 7.